This entry describes one T cell receptor beta chain. The antigen is not known. This sample was included in a study of Tregs in tolerant kidney transplant recipients. Study-wide findings and caveats: Biological reproducibility was not directly addressed, but technical replication error appeared minimal. Expanding Tregs on activated donor B cells appeared to best identify donor-specific TCRbeta clones. In tolerant patients, donor-specific Tregs outgrew total Tregs, suggesting antigen-driven expansion.

Related graft donors supplied nonmyeloablative bone marrow transplants, and mixed chimerism was transient. Unstimulated regulatory T cells (CD4+CD25+CD127-), CD4+CD25- non-regulatory cells, CD4 and CD8 cells were FACS-sorted from thawed PBMCs. The V gene's germline CDR1 is GTSNPN and CDR2 SVGIG (reference sequence). Trimming left V 5 bases short and J 1 base short, with 8 bases between. The CDR3 has 12 residues. The repertoire was sequenced with immunoSEQ multiplex PCR; TCRdb's copy has only in-frame clones and lacks some. The sample has 95,000 or so clones, more than 85% seen once; the top ten hold 1.5% to 2%.

The specimen was CD4+ T cells from blood (PBMCs), collected 12 months after the transplant. This receptor was taken from a human patient who received a combined kidney and bone marrow transplant. Some T cells could come from the graft donor. V is TRBV30 and J is TRBJ1-1; perhaps TRBD1 as D (6 bases). For the CDR3, the DNA is TGTGCCTGGGGACAGCAGAACACTGAAGCTTTCTTT. The encoded protein is CAWGQQNTEAFF.